The T cell receptor (beta chain) under discussion was sequenced for a study of radiation and T cells in renal cell carcinoma. Method: immunoSEQ multiplex PCR; TCRdb's copy keeps in-frame clones and lacks some. This sample has roughly 150,000 clones, with about 87% found just once. The germline CDR1 and CDR2 sequences are LGHNA and YNFKEQ. With 4 bases clipped from V and 1 base from J, the junction kept 5 bases outside the gene matches. This CDR3 has 15 residues. Time point of the sample: blood 2 weeks post-SBRT. Stated treatment: 15 Gy SBRT to primary tumor, nephrectomy 4 weeks later. This renal cell carcinoma was of the clear cell type.

This clonotype was sampled from a woman aged 45-65 years with renal cell carcinoma. This material consisted of blood, taken from a patient whose treatment included radiotherapy and nephrectomy. V and J are TRBV4-2 and TRBJ1-1, with 8 bases identical to TRBD1. The CDR3 region has the DNA TGTGCCAGCAGCCCCAGGGGGCAGTCGAACACTGAAGCTTTCTTT. Its translation: CASSPRGQSNTEAFF.